This T cell receptor beta chain is from a study of T cell repertoires in cytomegalovirus infection. V dropped 6 bases and J dropped 10 bases, with 21 bases sitting between them. From germline, CDR1 is DFQATT and CDR2 SNEGSKA (reference sequence). CDR3 size: 13 residues. As concerns this clonotype: The antigen remains unidentified.

Study findings and constraints: Dominating the ex vivo response were HLA-C-restricted CMV-specific TCR beta clonotypes.

MiXCR was run by TCRdb on the reads, yielding one entry per CDR3 protein. Among hundreds of thousands of distinct CDR3 sequences listed, roughly 16% were seen once. This TCR derives from a human donor in good health (CMV status not recorded). Some clones in this sample may be carry-over from other donors' samples. Sequencing was carried out using PBMCs. The chain couples TRBV20-1 to TRBJ1-2; TRBD1 might be the D (5 bases). The DNA of the CDR3 is TGCAGTGCCCACACCTCGGGGGGACGTTCCTACACCTTC. The encoded protein is CSAHTSGGRSYTF.